This T cell receptor beta chain was captured by sequencing in a study of OX40 agonist ivuxolimab in advanced cancers. The data were produced by immunoSEQ multiplex PCR, yet TCRdb's version contains in-frame clones alone and is incomplete. The sample has 5,000 or so clones, 66% seen once; the top ten hold approximately 76%. This clone has just a few counts. The germline V gene encodes CDR1 MNHEY and CDR2 SMNVEV (reference sequence). The CDR3 sequence is 15 residues long. J gave up 2 bases and V 4 bases, and 7 bases lay outside the gene matches. The starting material was CD4+ or CD8+ T cells sorted from blood, obtained in a trial of the OX40 agonist ivuxolimab. The receptor was derived from an adult with an advanced solid tumor such as melanoma, head and neck, liver or kidney cancer. The chain joins TRBV27 to TRBJ2-7; TRBD1 matches at 8 bases. This CDR3 is CASSYSGGAPYEQYF. For the CDR3, the DNA is TGTGCCAGCAGTTACTCAGGGGGCGCCCCCTACGAGCAGTACTTC.